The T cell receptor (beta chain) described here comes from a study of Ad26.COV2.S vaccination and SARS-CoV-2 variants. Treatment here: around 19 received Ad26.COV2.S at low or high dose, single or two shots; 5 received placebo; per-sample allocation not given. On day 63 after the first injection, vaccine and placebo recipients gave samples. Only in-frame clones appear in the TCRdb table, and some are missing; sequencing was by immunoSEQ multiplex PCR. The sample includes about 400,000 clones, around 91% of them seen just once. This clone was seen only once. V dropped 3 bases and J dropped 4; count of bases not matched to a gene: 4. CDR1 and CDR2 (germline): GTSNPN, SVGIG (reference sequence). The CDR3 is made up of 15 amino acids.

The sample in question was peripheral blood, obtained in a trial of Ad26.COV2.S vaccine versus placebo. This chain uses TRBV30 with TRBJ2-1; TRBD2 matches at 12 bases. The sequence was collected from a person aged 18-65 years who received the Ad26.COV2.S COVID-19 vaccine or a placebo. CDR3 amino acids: CAWSFGLAGYNEQFF. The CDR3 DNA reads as TGTGCCTGGAGCTTCGGACTAGCGGGGTACAATGAGCAGTTCTTC.